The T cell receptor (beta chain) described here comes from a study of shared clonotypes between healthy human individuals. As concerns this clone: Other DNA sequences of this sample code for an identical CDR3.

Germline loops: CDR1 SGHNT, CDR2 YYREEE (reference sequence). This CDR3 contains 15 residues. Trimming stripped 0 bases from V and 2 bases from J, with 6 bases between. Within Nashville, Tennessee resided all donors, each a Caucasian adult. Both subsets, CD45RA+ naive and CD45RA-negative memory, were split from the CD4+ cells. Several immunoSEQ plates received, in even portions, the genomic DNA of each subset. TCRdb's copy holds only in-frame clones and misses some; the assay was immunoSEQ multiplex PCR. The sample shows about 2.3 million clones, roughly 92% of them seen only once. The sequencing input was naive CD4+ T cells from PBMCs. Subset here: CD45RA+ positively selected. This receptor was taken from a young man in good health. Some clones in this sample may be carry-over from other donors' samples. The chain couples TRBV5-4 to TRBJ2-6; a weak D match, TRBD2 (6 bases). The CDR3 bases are TGTGCCAGCAGCTTGGGGGGGGCTGGGGCCAACGTCCTGACTTTC. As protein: CASSLGGAGANVLTF.